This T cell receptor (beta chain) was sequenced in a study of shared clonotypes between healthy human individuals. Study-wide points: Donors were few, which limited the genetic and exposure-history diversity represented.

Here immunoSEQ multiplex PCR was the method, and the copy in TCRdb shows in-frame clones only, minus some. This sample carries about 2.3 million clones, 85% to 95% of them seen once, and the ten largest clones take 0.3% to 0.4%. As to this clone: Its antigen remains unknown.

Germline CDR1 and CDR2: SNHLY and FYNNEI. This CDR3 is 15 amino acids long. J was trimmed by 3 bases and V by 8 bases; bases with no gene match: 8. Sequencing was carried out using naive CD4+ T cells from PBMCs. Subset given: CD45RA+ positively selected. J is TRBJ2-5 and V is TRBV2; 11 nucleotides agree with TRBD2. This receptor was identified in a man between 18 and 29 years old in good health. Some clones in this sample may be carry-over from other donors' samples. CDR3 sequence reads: CASGGLAGLKETQYF. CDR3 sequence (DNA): TGTGCCAGCGGAGGACTAGCGGGTTTAAAAGAGACCCAGTACTTC.